This TCR beta chain was found in a study of cytomegalovirus exposure and HLA in healthy donors. For the study at large: The early release's HLA-typed donors yielded roughly 85 million unique TCRs.

The study ran its PCR with 60 Vbeta and 13 Jbeta primers. The table came from immunoSEQ multiplex PCR; TCRdb's copy has only in-frame clones and leaves some out. The sample has 130,000 to 150,000 clones, around 80% seen once. Germline CDR1 and CDR2: LGHNA and YNFKEQ. With 1 base removed from V and 0 bases from J, the gap between germline ends came to 4 bases. The CDR3 length is 14 residues. The sequence derives from an older woman in good health and CMV-seropositive. Material: PBMCs. The V gene is TRBV4-2, the J gene TRBJ1-3; D is undetermined. CDR3 residues: CASSQVASGNTIYF. The CDR3 nucleotides are TGTGCCAGCAGCCAAGTGGCCTCTGGAAACACCATATATTTT.